The 15 T cell receptor beta chains in this list originate from one sample, sequenced in a study of control samples from healthy donors and cancer patients (TCRdb year 2020). The receptor library was made with the immunoSEQ multiplex PCR assay. TCRdb retrieved this table from immuneACCESS and kept in-frame rearrangements only. Not all clones are present; in checked studies, unresolved V genes account for under half, and no reason is known for the remainder. For this sample the table gives roughly 170,000 clones, of which 85% to 95% were detected only once. Clones ranked in the top ten supply approximately 1.4% of the sample. The sample comprised blood. The receptors derive from a woman under 30 in good health.

This clone has more than one count but fewer than ten. V gene TRBV2 combines with J gene TRBJ1-5; a possible D gene is TRBD1 (5 bases). The CDR3 is 15 residues long. The germline CDR1 and CDR2 sequences are SNHLY and FYNNEI. The V gene lost 4 bases and the J gene lost 2 bases, with 12 bases spanning the gap. Here the CDR3 DNA reads TGTGCCAGCAGTGCGGTTCAAGGGGGCAATCAGCCCCAGCATTTT. Translating gives CASSAVQGGNQPQHF.

The rearrangement links TRBV25-1 to TRBJ2-1; D could derive from TRBD1 or TRBD2 (5 bases each). The length of the CDR3 is 13 residues. Germline V CDR1 and CDR2: MGHDK, SYGVNS. V was pared by 7 bases and J by 7 bases, with 14 bases between. CDR3: CASKGPTSNEQFF. For the CDR3, the DNA is TGTGCCAGCAAGGGACCGACCTCGAATGAGCAGTTCTTC.

The rearrangement joins TRBV4-2 to TRBJ1-2; the D gene is possibly TRBD1 (6 bases). Germline V lookup: CDR1 LGHNA, CDR2 YNFKEQ. Trimming left V 2 bases short and J 6 bases short, with 10 bases between. The CDR3 loop spans 13 amino acids. CDR3 in DNA: TGTGCCAGCAGCCAAAATCCAGGGGATGGCTACACCTTC. Amino acid sequence: CASSQNPGDGYTF.

This chain links TRBV19 with TRBJ1-5; 8 nucleotides match TRBD1. The CDR3 is 14 amino acids. The V gene end was trimmed by 9 bases and the J gene end by 7 bases; junction bases not matched to a gene: 11. Per the germline V gene, CDR1 is LNHDA and CDR2 is SQIVND (reference sequence). CDR3 region: CASNDRGPGQPQHF. Written as DNA, the CDR3 is TGTGCCAGCAACGACAGGGGCCCGGGGCAGCCCCAGCATTTT.

The genes are TRBV6-2 or TRBV6-3 and TRBJ2-1; the D is unclear. V was cut by 4 bases and J by 0 bases, with 13 bases left in between. The CDR3 has 16 amino acids. The germline gives CDR1 MNHEY, CDR2 SVGEGT. For the CDR3, the DNA is TGTGCCAGCAGTTTGTCCGGCAGGTACTCCTACAATGAGCAGTTCTTC. This sequence encodes CASSLSGRYSYNEQFF.

The chain is built from TRBV28 and TRBJ2-3; D gene uncertain. Germline assignment: CDR1 MDHEN and CDR2 SYDVKM. The length of the CDR3 is 14 residues. Trimming pared 6 bases from V and 2 bases from J, leaving 12 bases between. The CDR3 here is CASRRVFDTDTQYF. CDR3 DNA sequence: TGTGCCAGCAGACGGGTATTTGACACAGATACGCAGTATTTT.

The rearrangement links TRBV4-2 to TRBJ2-1; possible D gene TRBD2, 6 bases. CDR3 length: 15 residues. V lost 0 bases to trimming and J lost 2 bases, with 8 bases between them. In germline, CDR1 is LGHNA, CDR2 YNFKEQ. This CDR3 is CASSQEGGAYNEQFF. The CDR3 bases are TGTGCCAGCAGCCAAGAAGGAGGGGCCTACAATGAGCAGTTCTTC.

The genes are TRBV6-2 or TRBV6-3 and TRBJ1-2; 7 bases align to TRBD1. Per the germline V gene, CDR1 is MNHEY and CDR2 is SVGEGT. V trimming: 2 bases; J trimming: 3 bases; junction bases outside the gene matches: 9. The CDR3 spans 16 residues. Written as DNA, the CDR3 is TGTGCCAGCAGTTACCCCCAGGGACAGAGATACTATGGCTACACCTTC. Residues: CASSYPQGQRYYGYTF.

The chain links TRBV15 to TRBJ1-6; D is perhaps TRBD1 (5 bases). The CDR3 has 15 residues. The germline V gene has CDR1 LNHNV and CDR2 YYDKDF (reference sequence). V dropped 0 bases and J dropped 8 bases, with 11 bases sitting between them. CDR3 bases: TGTGCCACCAGCAGAGATCAAGGGGCCTATTCACCCCTCCACTTT. Translating gives CATSRDQGAYSPLHF.

The chain joins TRBV5-8 to TRBJ2-3; D may be TRBD1 (5 bases). Trimming shortened V by 4 bases and J by 7 bases, and 19 bases separated the two germline ends. CDR1 and CDR2 from the germline V gene are SGHTS and YDEGEE. This CDR3 is 15 amino acids long. The CDR3 loop is CASSLRDSRENTQYF. The CDR3 DNA follows: TGTGCCAGCAGCCTACGAGATAGCAGGGAAAATACGCAGTATTTT.

The rearrangement uses TRBV6-5 and TRBJ2-2; D gene uncertain. The CDR3 loop spans 13 amino acids. Germline V gives CDR1 MNHEY, CDR2 SVGAGI. Trimming took off 10 bases at V and 2 bases at J, with 11 bases between the two ends. The CDR3 reads CATKPVNTGELFF. CDR3 DNA sequence: TGTGCCACCAAGCCCGTTAACACCGGGGAGCTGTTTTTT.

This chain connects TRBV10-3 to TRBJ1-4; 7 positions match TRBD1. Trimming took 4 bases from V and 5 from J; bases not matched to a gene: 7. This CDR3 has 15 residues. The V gene's germline CDR1 is ENHRY and CDR2 SYGVKD. The CDR3: CAISARQGGNEKLFF. The CDR3 nucleotides are TGTGCCATCAGTGCCCGACAGGGAGGGAATGAAAAACTGTTTTTT.

V usage is TRBV25-1 and J usage is TRBJ2-2, with 10 bases aligning to TRBD1. V lost 3 bases to trimming and J lost 7 bases; unmatched junction nucleotides: 5. Germline V gives CDR1 MGHDK, CDR2 SYGVNS. The CDR3 loop spans 15 amino acids. CDR3 sequence reads: CASSDSGTGVGELFF. CDR3 coding DNA: TGTGCCAGCAGTGATTCCGGGACAGGGGTCGGGGAGCTGTTTTTT.

The V and J genes are TRBV24-1 and TRBJ2-1; a possible D gene is TRBD1 (5 bases). V lost 5 bases and J 7 bases, leaving 14 bases between the germline ends. The CDR3 runs to 14 residues. Germline CDR1 is KGHDR and CDR2 is SFDVKD. This chain's CDR3 is CATSGEEGVNEQFF. The CDR3 region has the DNA TGTGCCACCAGTGGCGAGGAAGGGGTAAATGAGCAGTTCTTC.

The rearrangement uses TRBV6-4 and TRBJ2-6; D not certain. The V end was cut by 2 bases, the J end by 0 bases, with 5 bases between. CDR1 and CDR2 (germline): MRHNA, SNTAGT. The CDR3 length is 15 residues. CDR3 region: CASSDGFSGANVLTF. CDR3 sequence (DNA): TGTGCCAGCAGTGACGGATTCTCTGGGGCCAACGTCCTGACTTTC.